A selection of T cell receptor beta chains follows, all from one sample in a study of blood T cell repertoires in COVID-19. The data were produced by immunoSEQ multiplex PCR, yet TCRdb's version contains in-frame clones alone and is incomplete. The data show about 310,000 clones, 87% seen once. Sequenced input: peripheral blood. The origin of the receptors is a man aged 50 to 60 with active or convalescent COVID-19. The CDR3 runs from the conserved cysteine through the conserved F or W. The D gene is left open where the match is weak. The size entry is marked missing in some rows and otherwise reads once, few, many or a size class.

>TRBV18|-|TRBJ2-4|-
CASSPPSPGPGNIQYF
TGTGCCAGCTCACCACCGTCCCCTGGGCCAGGAAACATTCAGTACTTC
>TRBV5-1|-|TRBJ1-1|-
CASSLFLQGETEAFF
TGCGCCAGCAGCTTGTTCCTACAGGGAGAGACTGAAGCTTTCTTT
>TRBV28|-|TRBJ1-5|-
CASSPLAGSNQPQHF
TGTGCCAGCAGTCCCCTGGCGGGTAGCAATCAGCCCCAGCATTTT
>TRBV5-8|TRBD1|TRBJ1-5|-
CASSFLGTTGTSLNQPQHF
TGTGCCAGCAGCTTTCTCGGGACGACAGGGACTTCTCTAAATCAGCCCCAGCATTTT
>TRBV9|TRBD2|TRBJ2-1|-
CASSVGAAGVDEQFF
TGTGCCAGCAGCGTAGGGGCTGCGGGAGTGGATGAGCAGTTCTTC
>TRBV28|-|TRBJ1-5|-
CASSLLTVNQPQHF
TGTGCCAGCAGTTTGCTGACAGTTAATCAGCCCCAGCATTTT
>TRBV20-1|-|TRBJ2-5|-
CSASGVSRTVQETQYF
TGCAGTGCTAGTGGGGTTTCAAGGACAGTCCAAGAGACCCAGTACTTC
>TRBV28|TRBD2|TRBJ2-3|once
CASSGLAGSTDTQYF
TGTGCCAGCAGTGGACTAGCGGGGAGCACAGATACGCAGTATTTT
>TRBV28|TRBD2|TRBJ2-3|once
CASSSPSGGTDTQYF
TGTGCCAGCAGTTCTCCTAGCGGGGGCACAGATACGCAGTATTTT
>TRBV28|TRBD2|TRBJ2-7|-
CASSLGSRGGYEQYF
TGTGCCAGCAGTTTGGGCTCTCGGGGGGGCTACGAGCAGTACTTC
>TRBV5-1|-|TRBJ2-5|-
CASSLGPGQETQYF
TGCGCCAGCAGCTTGGGCCCGGGCCAAGAGACCCAGTACTTC
>TRBV6-5|-|TRBJ1-3|few
CASSYSTGLSGNTIYF
TGTGCCAGCAGTTACTCTACAGGCCTCTCTGGAAACACCATATATTTT
>TRBV2|-|TRBJ1-1|-
CASSAGGRTEAFF
TGTGCCAGCAGTGCGGGGGGGAGGACTGAAGCTTTCTTT
>TRBV10-3|-|TRBJ2-2|-
CAISPGSPGELFF
TGTGCCATCAGTCCAGGAAGTCCCGGGGAGCTGTTTTTT
>TRBV9|-|TRBJ2-5|-
CASSVGDQETQYF
TGTGCCAGCAGTGTCGGTGACCAAGAGACCCAGTACTTC
>TRBV10-3|-|TRBJ2-3|-
CAISERELTDTQYF
TGTGCCATCAGTGAGCGGGAGTTAACAGATACGCAGTATTTT
>TRBV2|TRBD2|TRBJ2-3|-
CASSLRGTSGTDTQYF
TGTGCCAGCAGTCTTAGGGGGACTAGCGGCACAGATACGCAGTATTTT
>TRBV16|-|TRBJ1-1|few
CASSSPNPTQKAFF
TGTGCCAGCAGCTCACCCAACCCGACACAAAAAGCTTTCTTT
>TRBV30|-|TRBJ1-6|-
CAWSPEGRGSPLHF
TGTGCCTGGAGTCCGGAAGGGAGGGGCTCACCCCTCCACTTT
>TRBV6-5|-|TRBJ1-1|-
CASSYQLPGPQGAFF
TGTGCCAGCAGTTACCAGCTGCCGGGCCCGCAGGGAGCTTTCTTT
>TRBV6-1|TRBD2|TRBJ2-1|-
CASSGLAGGRSSYNEQFF
TGTGCCAGCAGTGGACTAGCGGGCGGTAGGAGCTCCTACAATGAGCAGTTCTTC
>TRBV7-6|-|TRBJ2-5|-
CASSPSRETQYF
TGTGCCAGCAGTCCCTCCAGAGAGACCCAGTACTTC
>TRBV5-4|-|TRBJ1-2|-
CASSLVPYGYTF
TGTGCCAGCAGCTTGGTCCCGTATGGCTACACCTTC
>TRBV7-2|TRBD1|TRBJ1-5|-
CASSFQGGGNQPQHF
TGTGCCAGCAGCTTCCAGGGGGGCGGCAATCAGCCCCAGCATTTT